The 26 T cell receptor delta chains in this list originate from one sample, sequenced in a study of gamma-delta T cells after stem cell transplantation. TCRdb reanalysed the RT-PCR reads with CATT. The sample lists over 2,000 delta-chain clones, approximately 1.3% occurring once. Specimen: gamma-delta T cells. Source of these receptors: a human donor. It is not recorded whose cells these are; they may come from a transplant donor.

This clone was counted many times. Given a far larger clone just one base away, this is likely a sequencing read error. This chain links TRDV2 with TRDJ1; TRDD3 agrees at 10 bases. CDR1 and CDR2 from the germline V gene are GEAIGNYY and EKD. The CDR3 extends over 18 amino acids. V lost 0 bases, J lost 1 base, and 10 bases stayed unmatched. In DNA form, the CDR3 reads TGTGCCTGTGACACCCTGCCCGTACTGGGGGATGCCACCGATAAACTCATCTTT. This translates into CACDTLPVLGDATDKLIF.

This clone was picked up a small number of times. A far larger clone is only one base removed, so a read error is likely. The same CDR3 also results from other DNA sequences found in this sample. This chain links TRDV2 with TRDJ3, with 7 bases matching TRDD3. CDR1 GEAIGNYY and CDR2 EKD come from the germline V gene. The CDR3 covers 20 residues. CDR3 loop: CACDTVRGMLSSWDTRQMFF. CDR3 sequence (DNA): TGTGCCTGTGACACCGTAAGGGGGATGCTAAGCTCCTGGGACACCCGACAGATGTTCTTC.

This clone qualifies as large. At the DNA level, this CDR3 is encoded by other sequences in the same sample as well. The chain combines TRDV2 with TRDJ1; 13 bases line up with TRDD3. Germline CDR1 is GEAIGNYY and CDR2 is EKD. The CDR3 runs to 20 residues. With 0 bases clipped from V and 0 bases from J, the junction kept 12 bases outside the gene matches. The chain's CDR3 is CACDTLILGDTRVNTDKLIF. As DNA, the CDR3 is TGTGCCTGTGACACCCTAATACTGGGGGATACGCGGGTTAACACCGATAAACTCATCTTT.

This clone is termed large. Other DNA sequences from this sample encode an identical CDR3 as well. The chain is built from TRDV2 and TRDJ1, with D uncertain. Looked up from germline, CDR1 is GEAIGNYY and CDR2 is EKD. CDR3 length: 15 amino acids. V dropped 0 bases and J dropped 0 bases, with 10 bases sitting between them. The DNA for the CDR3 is TGTGCCTGTGACACCGTGGGTCAACACACCGATAAACTCATCTTT. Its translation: CACDTVGQHTDKLIF.

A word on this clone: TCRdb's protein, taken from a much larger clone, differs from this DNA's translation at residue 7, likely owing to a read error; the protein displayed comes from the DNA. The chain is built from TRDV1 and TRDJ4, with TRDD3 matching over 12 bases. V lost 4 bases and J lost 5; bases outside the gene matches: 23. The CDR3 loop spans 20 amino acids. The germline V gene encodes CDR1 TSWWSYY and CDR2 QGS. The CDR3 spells CALGGLCFYPALGDTRPLIF. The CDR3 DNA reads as TGTGCTCTTGGGGGCCTTTGTTTTTACCCAGCACTGGGGGATACCCGGCCCCTGATCTTT.

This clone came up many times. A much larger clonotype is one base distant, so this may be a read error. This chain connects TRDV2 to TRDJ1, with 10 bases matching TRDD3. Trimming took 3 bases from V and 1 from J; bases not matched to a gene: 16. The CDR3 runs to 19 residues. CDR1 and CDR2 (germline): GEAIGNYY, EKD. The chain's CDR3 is CACDWVGAGDTRSTDKLIF. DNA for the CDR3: TGTGCCTGTGACTGGGTTGGTGCGGGGGATACGCGAAGCACCGATAAACTCATCTTT.

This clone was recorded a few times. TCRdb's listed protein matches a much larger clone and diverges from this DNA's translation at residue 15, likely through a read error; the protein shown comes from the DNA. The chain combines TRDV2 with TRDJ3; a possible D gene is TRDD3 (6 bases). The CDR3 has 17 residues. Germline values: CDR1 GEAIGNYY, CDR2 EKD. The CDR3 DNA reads TGTGCCTGTGACACTCCTGCCGGGGACTGGGACACCCGACAGGTGTTTTTC. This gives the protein CACDTPAGDWDTRQVFF.

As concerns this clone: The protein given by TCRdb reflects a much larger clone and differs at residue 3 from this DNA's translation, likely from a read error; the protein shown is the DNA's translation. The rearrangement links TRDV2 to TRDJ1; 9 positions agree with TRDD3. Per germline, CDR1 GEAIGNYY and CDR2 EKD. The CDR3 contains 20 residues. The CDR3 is CARDTVSPLGDKRDTDKLIF. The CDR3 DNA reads TGTGCCCGTGACACCGTAAGTCCCTTGGGGGATAAAAGGGACACCGATAAACTCATCTTT.

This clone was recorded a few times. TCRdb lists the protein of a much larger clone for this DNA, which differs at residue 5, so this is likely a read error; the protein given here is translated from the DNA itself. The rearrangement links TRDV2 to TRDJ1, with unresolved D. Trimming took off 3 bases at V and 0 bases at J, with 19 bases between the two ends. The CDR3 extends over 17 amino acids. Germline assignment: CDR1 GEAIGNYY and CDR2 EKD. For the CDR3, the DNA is TGTGCCTGTGACGGTCTCAGATCCGAGGCCTACACCGATAAACTCATCTTT. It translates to CACDGLRSEAYTDKLIF.

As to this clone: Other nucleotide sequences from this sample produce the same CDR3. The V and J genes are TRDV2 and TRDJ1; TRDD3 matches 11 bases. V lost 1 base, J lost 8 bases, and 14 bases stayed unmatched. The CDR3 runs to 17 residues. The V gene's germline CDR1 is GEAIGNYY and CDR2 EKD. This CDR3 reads CACDTLGDTTSHDKLIF. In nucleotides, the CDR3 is TGTGCCTGTGACACTCTGGGGGATACTACCAGCCACGACAAACTCATCTTT.

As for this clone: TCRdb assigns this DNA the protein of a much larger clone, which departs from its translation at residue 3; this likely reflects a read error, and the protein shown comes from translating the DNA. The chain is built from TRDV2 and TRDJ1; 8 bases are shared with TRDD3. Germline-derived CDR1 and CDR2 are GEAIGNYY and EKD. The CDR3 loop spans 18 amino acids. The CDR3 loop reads CARDTVEVGIQGTDKLIF. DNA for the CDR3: TGTGCCCGTGACACCGTCGAGGTGGGGATACAAGGCACCGATAAACTCATCTTT.

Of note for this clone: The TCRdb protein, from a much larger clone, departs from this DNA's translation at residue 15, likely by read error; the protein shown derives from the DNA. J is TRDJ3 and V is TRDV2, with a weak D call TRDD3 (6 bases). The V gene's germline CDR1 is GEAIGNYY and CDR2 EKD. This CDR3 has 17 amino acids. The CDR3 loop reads CACDTVGGTWDTRQVFF. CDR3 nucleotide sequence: TGTGCCTGTGACACCGTTGGGGGGACCTGGGACACCCGACAGGTGTTTTTC.

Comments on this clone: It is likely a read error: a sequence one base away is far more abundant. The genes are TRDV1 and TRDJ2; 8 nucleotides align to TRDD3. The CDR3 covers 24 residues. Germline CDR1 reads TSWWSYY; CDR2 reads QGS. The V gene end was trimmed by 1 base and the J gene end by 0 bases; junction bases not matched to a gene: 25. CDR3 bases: TGTGCTCTTGGGGAACCAGACCTCCTACAAGTCTCGGGGGATAATCCTCCTTTGACAGCACAACTCTTCTTT. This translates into CALGEPDLLQVSGDNPPLTAQLFF.

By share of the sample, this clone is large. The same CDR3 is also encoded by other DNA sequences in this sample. This CDR3 is CACSALDTAALHPTDKLIF. CDR3 nucleotide sequence: TGTGCCTGTTCCGCGCTAGATACTGCAGCTCTGCATCCAACCGATAAACTCATCTTT. The chain has TRDV2 and TRDJ1; maybe TRDD3 (5 bases). The CDR3 consists of 19 residues. With 6 bases removed from V and 2 bases from J, the gap between germline ends came to 30 bases. The germline gives CDR1 GEAIGNYY, CDR2 EKD.

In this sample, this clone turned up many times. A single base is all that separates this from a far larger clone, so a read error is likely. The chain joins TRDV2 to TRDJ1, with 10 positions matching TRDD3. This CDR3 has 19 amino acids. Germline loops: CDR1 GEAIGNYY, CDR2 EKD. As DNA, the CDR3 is TGTGCCTGTGACTGGTTGGGGGATACAAGGACCCTTTACACCGATAAACCCATCTTT. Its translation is CACDWLGDTRTLYTDKPIF.

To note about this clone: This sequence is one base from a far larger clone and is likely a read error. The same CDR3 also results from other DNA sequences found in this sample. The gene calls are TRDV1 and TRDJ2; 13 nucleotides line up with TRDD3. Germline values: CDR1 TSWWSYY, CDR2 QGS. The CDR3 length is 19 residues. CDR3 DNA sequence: TGTGCTCTTACAAGTACTGGGGGATACGTGAAACCTTTGACGGCACAACTCTTCTTT. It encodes CALTSTGGYVKPLTAQLFF.

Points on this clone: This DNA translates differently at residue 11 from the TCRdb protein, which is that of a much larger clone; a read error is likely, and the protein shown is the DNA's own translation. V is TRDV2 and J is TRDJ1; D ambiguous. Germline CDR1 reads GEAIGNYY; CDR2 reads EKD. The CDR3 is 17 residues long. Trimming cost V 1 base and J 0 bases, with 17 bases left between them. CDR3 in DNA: TGTGCCTGTGACACGTGGGCCCCCGACGGGGACACCGATAAACTCATCTTT. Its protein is CACDTWAPDGDTDKLIF.

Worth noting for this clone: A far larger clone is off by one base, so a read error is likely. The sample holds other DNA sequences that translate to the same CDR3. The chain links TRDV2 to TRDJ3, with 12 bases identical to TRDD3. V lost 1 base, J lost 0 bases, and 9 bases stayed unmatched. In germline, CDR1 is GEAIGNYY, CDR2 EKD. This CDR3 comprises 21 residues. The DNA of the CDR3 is TGTGCCTGTGACACGTCTGGGGGATACGCCCGGAGCTCCTGGGACACCCGACAGATGTTTTTC. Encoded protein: CACDTSGGYARSSWDTRQMFF.

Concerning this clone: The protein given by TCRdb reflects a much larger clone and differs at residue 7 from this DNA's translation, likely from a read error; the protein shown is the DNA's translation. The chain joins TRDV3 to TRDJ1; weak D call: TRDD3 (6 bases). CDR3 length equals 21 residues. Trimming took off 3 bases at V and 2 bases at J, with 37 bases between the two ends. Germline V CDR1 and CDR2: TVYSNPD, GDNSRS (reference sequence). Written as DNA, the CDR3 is TGTGCCTTGGGCGACCGAGGCACGGGATTCGCCTACGGGGGACCGACCGATAAACTCATCTTT. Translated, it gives CALGDRGTGFAYGGPTDKLIF.

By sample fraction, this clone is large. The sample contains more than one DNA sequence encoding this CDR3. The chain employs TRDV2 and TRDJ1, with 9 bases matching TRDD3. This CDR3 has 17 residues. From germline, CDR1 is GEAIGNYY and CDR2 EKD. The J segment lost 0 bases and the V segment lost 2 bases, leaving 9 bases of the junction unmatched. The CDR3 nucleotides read TGTGCCTGTGACAGACTGGGGGACCTGGAGTACACCGATAAACTCATCTTT. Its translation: CACDRLGDLEYTDKLIF.

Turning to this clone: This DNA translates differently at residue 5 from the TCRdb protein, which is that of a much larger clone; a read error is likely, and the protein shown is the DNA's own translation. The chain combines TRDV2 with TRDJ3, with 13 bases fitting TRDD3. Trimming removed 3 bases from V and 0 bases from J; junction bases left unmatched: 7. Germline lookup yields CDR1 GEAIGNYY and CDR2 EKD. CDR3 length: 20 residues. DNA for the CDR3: TGTGCCTGTGACGCCATACTGGGGGATACGGGCTCCTGGGACACCCGACAGATGTTTTTC. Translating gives CACDAILGDTGSWDTRQMFF.

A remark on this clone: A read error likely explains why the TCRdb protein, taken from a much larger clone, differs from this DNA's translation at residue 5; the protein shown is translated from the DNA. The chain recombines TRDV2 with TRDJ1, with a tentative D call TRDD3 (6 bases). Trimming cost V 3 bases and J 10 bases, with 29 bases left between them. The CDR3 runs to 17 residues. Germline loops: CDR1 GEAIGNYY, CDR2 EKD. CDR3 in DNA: TGTGCCTGTGACGCCGTTGGGCCGGGGGAACCGAACAACGGACTCATCTTT. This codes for CACDAVGPGEPNNGLIF.

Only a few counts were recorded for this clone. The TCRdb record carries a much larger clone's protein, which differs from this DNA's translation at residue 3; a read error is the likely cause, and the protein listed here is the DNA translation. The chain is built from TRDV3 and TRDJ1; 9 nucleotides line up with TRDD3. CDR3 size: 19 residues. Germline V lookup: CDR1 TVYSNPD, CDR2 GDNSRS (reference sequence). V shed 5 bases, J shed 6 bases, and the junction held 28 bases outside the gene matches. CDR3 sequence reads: CALNCPLPWGIRREYKLIF. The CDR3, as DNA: TGTGCCCTTAATTGTCCCCTACCCTGGGGGATCCGACGTGAGTATAAACTCATCTTT.

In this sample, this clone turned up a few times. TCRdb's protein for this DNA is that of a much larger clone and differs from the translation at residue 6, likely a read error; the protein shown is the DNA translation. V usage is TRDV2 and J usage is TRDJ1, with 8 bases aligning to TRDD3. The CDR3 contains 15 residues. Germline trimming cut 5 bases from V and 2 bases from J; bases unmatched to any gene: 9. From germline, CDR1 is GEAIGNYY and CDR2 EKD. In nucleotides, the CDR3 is TGTGCCTGTGTGTGGTCGGGGGATAAGACCGATAAACTCATCTTT. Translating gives CACVWSGDKTDKLIF.

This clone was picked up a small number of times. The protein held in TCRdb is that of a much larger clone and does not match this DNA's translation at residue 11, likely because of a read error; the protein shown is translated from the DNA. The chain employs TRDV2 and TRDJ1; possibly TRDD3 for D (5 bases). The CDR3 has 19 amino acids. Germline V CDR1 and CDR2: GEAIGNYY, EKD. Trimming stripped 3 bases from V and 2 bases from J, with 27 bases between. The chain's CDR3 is CACDDLSEGWVMNTDKLIF. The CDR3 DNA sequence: TGTGCCTGTGACGATCTCTCGGAGGGCTGGGTGATGAATACCGATAAACTCATCTTT.

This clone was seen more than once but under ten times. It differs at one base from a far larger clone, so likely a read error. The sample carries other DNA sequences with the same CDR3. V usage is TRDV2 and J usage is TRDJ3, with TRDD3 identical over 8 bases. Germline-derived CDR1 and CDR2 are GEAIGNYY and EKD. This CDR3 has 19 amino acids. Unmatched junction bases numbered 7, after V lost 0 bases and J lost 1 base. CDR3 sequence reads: CACDTAGGLHSWDTRQMFF. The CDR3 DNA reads TGTGCCTGTGACACCGCTGGGGGACTCCATTCCTGGGACACCCGACAGATGTTTTTC.